These 20 T cell receptor beta chains came from one sample sequenced in a study of Ad26.COV2.S vaccination and SARS-CoV-2 variants. Method: immunoSEQ multiplex PCR; TCRdb's copy keeps in-frame clones and lacks some. Of almost 400,000 clones listed, around 91% are singletons. Regarding treatment: around 19 received Ad26.COV2.S at low or high dose, single or two shots; about 5 received placebo; per-sample allocation not given. Sampling was performed 63 days after the first vaccine or placebo injection. Material: peripheral blood, obtained in a trial of Ad26.COV2.S vaccine versus placebo. Every receptor here comes from a person aged 18-60 years who received the Ad26.COV2.S COVID-19 vaccine or a placebo.

The chain recombines TRBV5-4 with TRBJ2-2; 7 bases align to TRBD2. This CDR3 comprises 17 residues. Germline-derived CDR1 and CDR2 are SGHNT and YYREEE (reference sequence). The V gene end was trimmed by 4 bases and the J gene end by 4 bases; junction bases not matched to a gene: 13. The CDR3, as DNA: TGTGCCAGCAGCCCTCGCCGGGGAGGGGCCGTCACCGGGGAGCTGTTTTTT. This encodes CASSPRRGGAVTGELFF.

In this sample, this clone turned up once. V and J are TRBV2 and TRBJ2-5; D is undetermined. Per the germline V gene, CDR1 is SNHLY and CDR2 is FYNNEI. Trimming left V 8 bases short and J 4 bases short, with 5 bases between. The CDR3 length is 10 residues. The CDR3 sequence is CASARETQYF. CDR3 bases: TGTGCCAGCGCCCGAGAGACCCAGTACTTC.

There are a few counts of this clone. The J gene is TRBJ1-2, the V gene TRBV2; tentative D call: TRBD1 (6 bases). The CDR3 runs 14 residues. Trimming removed 7 bases at V and 7 bases at J, with 19 bases between. CDR1 is SNHLY and CDR2 is FYNNEI in the germline V gene. CDR3 loop: CASIEGGLKGGYTF. As DNA, the CDR3 is TGTGCCAGCATTGAGGGGGGACTCAAGGGTGGCTACACCTTC.

CDR3 loop: CASSSGQGNTEAFF. The CDR3 nucleotides read TGTGCCAGCTCATCAGGACAGGGGAACACTGAAGCTTTCTTT. V and J are TRBV18 and TRBJ1-1; 8 nucleotides agree with TRBD1. J gave up 1 base and V 5 bases, and 3 bases lay outside the gene matches. This CDR3 has 14 residues. Germline-derived CDR1 and CDR2 are KGHSH and LQKENI.

The chain carries TRBV5-1 and TRBJ2-3, with a possible D match to TRBD2 (6 bases). Trimming removed 0 bases from V and 2 bases from J, with 10 bases in between. The CDR3 length is 15 residues. Germline values: CDR1 SGHRS, CDR2 YFSETQ. As DNA, the CDR3 is TGCGCCAGCAGCTTGGGGACTAAAACCACAGATACGCAGTATTTT. Protein: CASSLGTKTTDTQYF.

The chain recombines TRBV3-1 (or the pseudogene TRBV3-2) with TRBJ2-2, with D tentatively TRBD2 (5 bases). In germline, CDR1 is LGHDT, CDR2 YNNKEL (reference sequence). This CDR3 is 15 amino acids long. Trimming cost V 2 bases and J 5 bases, with 12 bases left between them. This chain's CDR3 is CASSQMPSQTGELFF. The DNA of the CDR3 is TGTGCCAGCAGCCAAATGCCTAGCCAGACCGGGGAGCTGTTTTTT.

In nucleotides, the CDR3 is TGTGCCAGCAGCCAAGATCTAGGATATCGCTACGAGCAGTACTTC. Its translation: CASSQDLGYRYEQYF. The chain couples TRBV14 to TRBJ2-7; D unresolved. V dropped 0 bases and J dropped 3 bases, with 12 bases sitting between them. The CDR3 runs 15 residues. Germline CDR1 reads SGHDN; CDR2 reads FVKESK.

The chain couples TRBV27 to TRBJ1-5; D unresolved. The V end was cut by 5 bases, the J end by 6 bases, with 14 bases between. CDR1 is MNHEY and CDR2 is SMNVEV in the germline V gene (reference sequence). There are 14 residues in the CDR3. The CDR3 bases are TGTGCCAGCAGTCCCGACGGATGGGCTCAGCCCCAGCATTTT. Translation gives CASSPDGWAQPQHF.

V gene TRBV21-1 combines with J gene TRBJ2-7; TRBD2 was called by the table and not checked on the DNA. TRBV21-1 is a listed pseudogene. CDR3 length equals 16 residues. Written as DNA, the CDR3 is TGTGCCAGCAGCAAAGCGCTTTTATCGGGGGGGGACGAGCAGTACTTC. Its protein product is CASSKALLSGGDEQYF.

The chain has TRBV15 and TRBJ2-5; TRBD1 might be the D (6 bases). The length of the CDR3 is 12 residues. Germline lookup yields CDR1 LNHNV and CDR2 YYDKDF (reference sequence). Trimming shortened V by 8 bases and J by 2 bases, and 9 bases separated the two germline ends. The CDR3 region is CATARGQETQYF. CDR3 DNA sequence: TGTGCCACCGCCAGGGGTCAAGAGACCCAGTACTTC.

The CDR3 region has the DNA TGCAGTGCTAGGGCCTGGGAGACCCAGTACTTC. Translated, it gives CSARAWETQYF. This sequence joins TRBV20-1 and TRBJ2-5; D is uncertain. Germline values: CDR1 DFQATT, CDR2 SNEGSKA (reference sequence). The CDR3 contains 11 residues. The V end lost 3 bases, the J end lost 5 bases, and 7 bases lay between the germline ends.

The chain carries TRBV7-8 and TRBJ2-2, with D uncertain. The CDR3 length is 16 residues. V lost 5 bases, J lost 5 bases, and 18 bases lay in between. CDR1 SGHVS and CDR2 FQNEAQ come from the germline V gene. CDR3 sequence (DNA): TGTGCCAGCAGCCCCTGGAACTCCCCGGATACCGGGGAGCTGTTTTTT. It yields the protein CASSPWNSPDTGELFF.

The rearrangement uses TRBV6-4 and TRBJ2-7; D is unclear. The germline V and J ends were trimmed by 5 bases and 1 base, with 15 bases remaining between them. The CDR3 loop spans 15 amino acids. Per the germline V gene, CDR1 is MRHNA and CDR2 is SNTAGT. The CDR3, as DNA: TGTGCCAGCAGTCCGAGCCCCGGCGGTTCCTACGAGCAGTACTTC. This translates into CASSPSPGGSYEQYF.

The chain links TRBV5-4 to TRBJ2-2; 10 bases are a match to TRBD2. The CDR3 extends over 16 amino acids. Germline CDR1 is SGHNT and CDR2 is YYREEE (reference sequence). With 4 bases clipped from V and 0 bases from J, the junction kept 3 bases outside the gene matches. The CDR3 coding sequence is TGTGCCAGCAGCGGAGCGGGAGGGCCGAACACCGGGGAGCTGTTTTTT. Translation: CASSGAGGPNTGELFF.

For the CDR3, the DNA is TGCGCCAGCAGCTTGGATCGTCCGACTCAGCCCCAGCATTTT. Translation: CASSLDRPTQPQHF. This chain joins TRBV5-1 and TRBJ1-5; unclear D gene. V was pared by 0 bases and J by 6 bases, with 10 bases between. This CDR3 contains 14 residues. Germline lookup yields CDR1 SGHRS and CDR2 YFSETQ.

This clone was found once. The V and J genes are TRBV2 and TRBJ2-5; D is uncertain. Germline V gene lookup returns CDR1 SNHLY and CDR2 FYNNEI. The CDR3 is 14 residues long. V lost 2 bases to trimming and J lost 5 bases, with 12 bases between them. CDR3: CASSESLGLETQYF. CDR3 nucleotide sequence: TGTGCCAGCAGTGAAAGCTTGGGGTTGGAGACCCAGTACTTC. Full variable domain (remainder filled in from reference TRBV2 and TRBJ2-5): EPEVTQTPSHQVTQMGQEVILRCVPISNHLYFYWYRQILGQKVEFLVSFYNNEISEKSEIFDDQFSVERPDGSNFTLKIRSTKLEDSAMYFCASSESLGLETQYFGPGTRLLVL.

The chain is built from TRBV7-6 and TRBJ1-6; TRBD1 aligns across 7 bases. This CDR3 is built from 14 residues. J gave up 7 bases and V 5 bases, and 5 bases lay outside the gene matches. Germline CDR1 is SGHVS and CDR2 is FNYEAQ. In nucleotides, the CDR3 is TGTGCCAGCAGCCTAACAGGGGCCAATTCACCCCTCCACTTT. This codes for CASSLTGANSPLHF.

This clone was recorded only once. The gene calls are TRBV12-3 or TRBV12-4 and TRBJ2-7; tentatively, D is TRBD1 or TRBD2 (5 bases each). V gave up 4 bases and J gave up 4 bases, with 11 bases separating them. This CDR3 is 13 amino acids long. CDR3 DNA: TGTGCCAGCAGTTGGGACCAGGTTTACGAGCAGTACTTC. Amino acids: CASSWDQVYEQYF.

CDR3 bases: TGTGCCAGTACCCTCATAGGGCCGTCCAGGGCCGGGGAGCTGTTTTTT. Residues: CASTLIGPSRAGELFF. The chain employs TRBV19 and TRBJ2-2; D possibly corresponds to TRBD1 (5 bases). V shed 7 bases and J shed 6 bases, with 21 bases lying between them. This CDR3 is built from 16 residues. Germline V gene lookup returns CDR1 LNHDA and CDR2 SQIVND (reference sequence).

This chain links TRBV19 with TRBJ1-1, with TRBD1 as a possible D gene (5 bases). V shed 5 bases and J shed 0 bases, with 19 bases lying between them. This CDR3 comprises 17 residues. Germline-derived CDR1 and CDR2 are LNHDA and SQIVND (reference sequence). The CDR3: CASSPPRHRTLNTEAFF. The CDR3 nucleotides are TGTGCCAGTAGTCCCCCCCGACATCGGACACTGAACACTGAAGCTTTCTTT.